This is a list of T cell receptor beta chains from one sample in a study of blood T cell repertoires in COVID-19. The assay was immunoSEQ multiplex PCR, and TCRdb's table has in-frame clones only and misses some. This table holds 250,000 or so clones, approximately 80% found once. The specimen sequenced was peripheral blood. The receptors here all came from a woman aged 18 to 35 with acute or convalescent COVID-19. The conserved cysteine and the conserved F or W are not part of the CDR3 here. Each record gives: V gene, CDR3 length, J gene, CDR3 protein.

V: TRBV6-5
length: 12
J: TRBJ1-1
CDR3: ASRQGDLNTEAF

V: TRBV28
length: 8
J: TRBJ2-7
CDR3: ASGNYEQY

V: TRBV28
length: 12
J: TRBJ2-5
CDR3: ASRLGQPGETQY

V: TRBV20-1
length: 12
J: TRBJ2-1
CDR3: SASFAGDMYEQF

V: TRBV6-5
length: 14
J: TRBJ1-2
CDR3: ASSYSRGLAKHGYT

V: TRBV27
length: 14
J: TRBJ1-1
CDR3: ASTPRGQGRATEAF

V: TRBV10-3
length: 11
J: TRBJ2-5
CDR3: AIRLGGEETQY

V: TRBV24-1
length: 13
J: TRBJ2-7
CDR3: ATSDPARPGGEQY

V: TRBV30
length: 12
J: TRBJ2-7
CDR3: AWSPGTGSYEQY

V: TRBV19
length: 14
J: TRBJ1-3
CDR3: ASSASLLSSGNTIY

V: TRBV19
length: 9
J: TRBJ1-2
CDR3: ASSSRDRVT

V: TRBV15
length: 11
J: TRBJ2-1
CDR3: ATGSTTSNEQF

V: TRBV7-9
length: 12
J: TRBJ1-2
CDR3: ASRRLTGNYGYT

V: TRBV5-1
length: 13
J: TRBJ1-4
CDR3: ASSLVGYQGEKLF

V: TRBV13
length: 13
J: TRBJ2-5
CDR3: ASSLLYRNQETQY

V: TRBV7-8
length: 13
J: TRBJ2-1
CDR3: ASSQEGAPYNEQF

V: TRBV7-3
length: 11
J: TRBJ2-3
CDR3: ASSEEGTDTQY

V: TRBV2
length: 11
J: TRBJ2-1
CDR3: GEASGLYNEQF

V: TRBV28
length: 11
J: TRBJ2-7
CDR3: ASRGTGVGEQY

V: TRBV7-2
length: 14
J: TRBJ1-2
CDR3: ASSLVRGTAGYGYT

V: TRBV7-2
length: 14
J: TRBJ2-3
CDR3: ASSSLAGPSTDTQY

V: TRBV6-5
length: 11
J: TRBJ1-2
CDR3: ASRTGGYYGYT

V: TRBV4-2
length: 12
J: TRBJ2-1
CDR3: ASSQAGLYNEQF

V: TRBV5-1
length: 12
J: TRBJ2-7
CDR3: ASSLDGGTYEQY

V: TRBV3-1/TRBV3-2
length: 13
J: TRBJ2-3
CDR3: ASSLGGTSRETQY

V: TRBV6-5
length: 11
J: TRBJ2-7
CDR3: ASSLQGAYEQY

V: TRBV10-2
length: 12
J: TRBJ2-5
CDR3: ASTQGQAWETQY

V: TRBV29-1
length: 10
J: TRBJ2-2
CDR3: SIAGNTGELF

V: TRBV12-3/TRBV12-4
length: 11
J: TRBJ2-3
CDR3: ASSLLATDTQY

V: TRBV2
length: 12
J: TRBJ1-1
CDR3: ASTGDGRNTEAF

V: TRBV5-1
length: 13
J: TRBJ2-3
CDR3: ASSLELAGPDTQY

V: TRBV4-2
length: 14
J: TRBJ2-7
CDR3: ASSQALGGLVYEQY

V: TRBV27
length: 13
J: TRBJ1-2
CDR3: ASSPRTGGTYGYT

V: TRBV4-3
length: 14
J: TRBJ2-3
CDR3: ASSRNGRTRTDTQY

V: TRBV30
length: 12
J: TRBJ1-4
CDR3: AWGYFGGNEKLF

V: TRBV12-3/TRBV12-4
length: 10
J: TRBJ1-6
CDR3: ASRGGPAALH

V: TRBV7-2
length: 10
J: TRBJ2-7
CDR3: ASSLVTYEQY

V: TRBV6-4
length: 11
J: TRBJ2-1
CDR3: ASRRTSGGLQF

V: TRBV29-1
length: 12
J: TRBJ2-1
CDR3: SAYRDRVYNEQF

V: TRBV6-2/TRBV6-3
length: 13
J: TRBJ2-5
CDR3: ASSFTSGSWGTQY

V: TRBV11-2
length: 14
J: TRBJ2-1
CDR3: ASSSLGGTSAHEQF

V: TRBV29-1
length: 11
J: TRBJ1-1
CDR3: SVKGQGTAEAF